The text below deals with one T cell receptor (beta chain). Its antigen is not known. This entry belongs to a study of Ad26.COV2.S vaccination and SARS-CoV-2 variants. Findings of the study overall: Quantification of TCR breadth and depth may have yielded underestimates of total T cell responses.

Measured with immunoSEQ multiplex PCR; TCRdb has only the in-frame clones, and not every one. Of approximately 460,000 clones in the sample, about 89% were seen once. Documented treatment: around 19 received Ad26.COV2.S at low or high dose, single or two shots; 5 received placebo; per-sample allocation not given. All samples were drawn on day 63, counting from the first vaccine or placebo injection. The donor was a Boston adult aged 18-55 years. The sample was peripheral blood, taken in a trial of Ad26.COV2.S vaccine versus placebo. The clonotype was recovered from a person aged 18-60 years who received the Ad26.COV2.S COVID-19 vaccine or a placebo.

As DNA, the CDR3 is TGTGCCAGCAGCCCGACTCCTAGCACAGATACGCAGTATTTT. Encoded protein: CASSPTPSTDTQYF. This chain connects TRBV27 to TRBJ2-3; D not resolved. V was cut by 6 bases and J by 0 bases, with 10 bases left in between. The germline V gene has CDR1 MNHEY and CDR2 SMNVEV (reference sequence). The CDR3 totals 14 residues.